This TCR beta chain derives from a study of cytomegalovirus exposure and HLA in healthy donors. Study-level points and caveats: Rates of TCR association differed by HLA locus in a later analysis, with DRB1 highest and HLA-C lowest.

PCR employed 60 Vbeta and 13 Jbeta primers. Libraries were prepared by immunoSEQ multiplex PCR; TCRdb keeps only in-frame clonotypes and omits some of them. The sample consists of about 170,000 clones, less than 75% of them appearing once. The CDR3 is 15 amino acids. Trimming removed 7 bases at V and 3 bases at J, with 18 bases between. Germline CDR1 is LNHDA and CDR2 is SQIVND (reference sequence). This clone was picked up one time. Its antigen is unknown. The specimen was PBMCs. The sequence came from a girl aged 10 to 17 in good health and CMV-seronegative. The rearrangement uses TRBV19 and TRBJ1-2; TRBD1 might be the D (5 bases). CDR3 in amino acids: CASTPFRGLDYGYTF. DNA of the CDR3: TGTGCCAGTACCCCCTTTAGGGGCCTCGACTATGGCTACACCTTC.